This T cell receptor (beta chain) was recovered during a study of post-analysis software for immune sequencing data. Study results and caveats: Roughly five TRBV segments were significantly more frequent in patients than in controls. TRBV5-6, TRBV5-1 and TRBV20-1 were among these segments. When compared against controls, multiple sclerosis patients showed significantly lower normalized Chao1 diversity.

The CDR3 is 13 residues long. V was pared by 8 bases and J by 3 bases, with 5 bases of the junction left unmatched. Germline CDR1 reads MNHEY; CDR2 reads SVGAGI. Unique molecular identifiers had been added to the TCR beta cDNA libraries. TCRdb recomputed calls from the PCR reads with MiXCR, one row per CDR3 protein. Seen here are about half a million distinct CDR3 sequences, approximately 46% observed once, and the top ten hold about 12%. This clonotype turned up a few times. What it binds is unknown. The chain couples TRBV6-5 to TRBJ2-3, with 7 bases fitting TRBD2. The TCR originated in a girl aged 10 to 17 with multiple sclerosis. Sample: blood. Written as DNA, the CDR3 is TGTGCCAGCGTTTTCGGGAGGACAGATACGCAGTATTTT. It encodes CASVFGRTDTQYF.